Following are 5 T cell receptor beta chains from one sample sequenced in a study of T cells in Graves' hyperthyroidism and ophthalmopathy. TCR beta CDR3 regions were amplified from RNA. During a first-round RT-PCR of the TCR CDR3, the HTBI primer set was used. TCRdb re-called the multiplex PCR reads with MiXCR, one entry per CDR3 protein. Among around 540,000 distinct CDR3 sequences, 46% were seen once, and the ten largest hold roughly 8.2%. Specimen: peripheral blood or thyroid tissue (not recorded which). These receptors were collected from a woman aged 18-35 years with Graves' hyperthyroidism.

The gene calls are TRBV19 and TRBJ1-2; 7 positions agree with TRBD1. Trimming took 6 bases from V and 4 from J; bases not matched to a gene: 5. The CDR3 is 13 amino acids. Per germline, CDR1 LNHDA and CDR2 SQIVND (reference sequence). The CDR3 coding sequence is TGTGCCAGTAGCCGGACAGGCATCTATGGCTACACCTTC. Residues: CASSRTGIYGYTF.

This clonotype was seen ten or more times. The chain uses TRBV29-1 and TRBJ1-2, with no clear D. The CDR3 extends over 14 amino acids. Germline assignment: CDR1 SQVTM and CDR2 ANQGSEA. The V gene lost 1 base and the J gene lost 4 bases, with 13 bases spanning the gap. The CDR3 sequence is CSVEGGDLGYGYTF. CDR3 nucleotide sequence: TGCAGCGTTGAAGGCGGTGATCTAGGCTATGGCTACACCTTC.

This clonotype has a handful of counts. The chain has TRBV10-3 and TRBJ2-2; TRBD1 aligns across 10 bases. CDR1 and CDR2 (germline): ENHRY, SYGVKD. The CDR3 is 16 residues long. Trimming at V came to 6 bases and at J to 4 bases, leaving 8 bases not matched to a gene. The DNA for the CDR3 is TGTGCCATCAGGGGAGACAGGGGGCTCAGCACCGGGGAGCTGTTTTTT. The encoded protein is CAIRGDRGLSTGELFF.

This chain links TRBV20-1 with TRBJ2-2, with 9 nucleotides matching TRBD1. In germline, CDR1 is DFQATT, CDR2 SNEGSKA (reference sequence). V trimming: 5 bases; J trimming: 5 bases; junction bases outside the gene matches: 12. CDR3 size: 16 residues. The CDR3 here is CSAAKGEDRGTGELFF. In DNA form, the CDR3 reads TGCAGTGCTGCGAAGGGGGAGGACAGGGGAACCGGGGAGCTGTTTTTT.

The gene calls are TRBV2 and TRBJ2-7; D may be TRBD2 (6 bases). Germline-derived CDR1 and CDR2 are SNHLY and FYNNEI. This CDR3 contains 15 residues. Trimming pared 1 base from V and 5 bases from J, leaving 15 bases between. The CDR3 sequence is CASSEVEGLVDEQYF. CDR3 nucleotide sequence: TGTGCCAGCAGTGAAGTGGAGGGCTTAGTCGACGAGCAGTACTTC.